This TCR beta chain was profiled in a study of OX40 agonist ivuxolimab in advanced cancers. Study-level background: Ivuxolimab, an antibody acting as an agonist of OX40 (CD134), was used to treat patients. Prior therapy, whether anti-PD-1, anti-PD-L1 or anti-CTLA-4, was allowed, and 40% had some.

Whole-study findings and limits: Some patients without response likewise showed low normalized clonal expansion. Expanded clones tended on average to be more numerous among CD8+ T cells than CD4+.

A note on this clone: Antigen unknown.

This table comes from immunoSEQ multiplex PCR, and its TCRdb copy is limited to in-frame clones, with some not included. The table lists roughly 29,000 clones, roughly 84% of them singletons. The germline CDR1 and CDR2 sequences are SGHVS and FNYEAQ. The length of the CDR3 is 15 residues. The V segment lost 4 bases and the J segment 4 bases; nucleotides outside the gene matches: 7. The chain links TRBV7-6 to TRBJ2-3; 8 bases fit TRBD2. The receptor comes from an adult with an advanced solid tumor such as melanoma, head and neck, liver or kidney cancer. Source: CD4+ or CD8+ T cells sorted from blood, taken in a trial of the OX40 agonist ivuxolimab. CDR3 nucleotides: TGTGCCAGCAGCTCCTATGGACTAGCCCCAGATACGCAGTATTTT. This codes for CASSSYGLAPDTQYF. The entire variable domain, with the rest obtained from reference TRBV7-6 and TRBJ2-3, is as follows: GAGVSQSPRYKVTKRGQDVALRCDPISGHVSLYWYRQALGQGPEFLTYFNYEAQQDKSGLPNDRFSAERPEGSISTLTIQRTEQRDSAMYRCASSSYGLAPDTQYFGPGTRLTVL.